These 3 T cell receptor beta chains came from one sample sequenced in a study of shared clonotypes between healthy human individuals (dated by TCRdb to the early 2020s). The library relied on the immunoSEQ multiplex PCR assay. As stored in TCRdb, this immuneACCESS dataset retains in-frame rearrangements with V and J assigned. A fraction of the clones does not appear; measured against another copy, unresolved V genes explain less than half of the discrepancy, and the remainder lacks a known reason. Counted in this sample were about a million clones; approximately 70% of them appeared once. In total, the top ten clones hold 1.5% of the sample. The sample taken for sequencing was memory CD4+ T cells sorted from blood. Per the publication, the cell subset or site label means: CD45RA-negative fraction. The source of these receptors is a man aged 18 to 30 in good health.

The CDR3 nucleotides read TGTGCCAGCAGTCTAAGAACCTACGAGCAGTACTTC. This codes for CASSLRTYEQYF. The chain joins TRBV27 to TRBJ2-7; D gene uncertain. CDR1 is MNHEY and CDR2 is SMNVEV in the germline V gene (reference sequence). The V end was cut by 5 bases, the J end by 2 bases, with 7 bases between. This CDR3 is built from 12 residues.

The chain joins TRBV10-3 to TRBJ1-4, with 8 bases aligning to TRBD1. V gave up 11 bases and J gave up 5 bases; unmatched junction bases: 10. The CDR3 loop spans 14 amino acids. The germline gives CDR1 ENHRY, CDR2 SYGVKD. For the CDR3, the DNA is TGTGCCTCACGATCAGCAGGGGGCAATGAAAAACTGTTTTTT. Translating gives CASRSAGGNEKLFF.

V is TRBV6-1 and J is TRBJ2-6; D remains unclear. V gave up 3 bases and J gave up 0 bases, with 9 bases separating them. CDR1 is MNHNS and CDR2 is SASEGT in the germline V gene. The CDR3 is 16 residues long. The CDR3 nucleotides read TGTGCCAGCAGTGAGGGATTCTCCTCTGGGGCCAACGTCCTGACTTTC. Translating it yields CASSEGFSSGANVLTF.